This is a list of T cell receptor beta chains from one sample in a study of blood T cell repertoires in COVID-19. Repertoires were generated with immunoSEQ multiplex PCR, while TCRdb's copy carries only in-frame clones and drops some. The data show approximately 170,000 clones, around 85% seen once. Material: peripheral blood. All receptors come from a man in his 60s who had recovered from COVID-19. The CDR3 runs from the conserved cysteine through the conserved F or W. Each record gives: V gene, D gene, clone size, CDR3 length, J gene, CDR3 DNA, CDR3 protein. The D gene is left open where the match is weak. Clone size is shown for a subset of rows, as once, few, many or a class of expanded clone.

>TRBV30|.|.|13|TRBJ1-3
TGTGCCTGGAGCTCTTCCTCTGGAAACACCATATATTTT
CAWSSSSGNTIYF
>TRBV7-7|.|.|14|TRBJ2-3
TGTGCTAGCAGCCGGCGGGGCTTTACAGATACGCAGTATTTT
CASSRRGFTDTQYF
>TRBV29-1|.|few|13|TRBJ2-2
TGCAGCGTTTACAGGGATAGCACCGGGGAGCTGTTTTTT
CSVYRDSTGELFF
>TRBV12-3/TRBV12-4|.|.|11|TRBJ2-3
TGTGCCAGCAGCACGGGGGATACGCAGTATTTT
CASSTGDTQYF
>TRBV7-8|.|.|14|TRBJ1-3
TGTGCCAGCAGCTCACAGGGACCTGGAAACACCATATATTTT
CASSSQGPGNTIYF
>TRBV9|TRBD2|once|15|TRBJ2-3
TGTGCCAGCAGCGTCGGCGGGGGGTTCGCAGATACGCAGTATTTT
CASSVGGGFADTQYF
>TRBV19|.|few|12|TRBJ1-2
TGTGCCAGTAGTATTTTATCAGGGGGCTACACCTTC
CASSILSGGYTF
>TRBV19|.|few|14|TRBJ1-1
TGTGCCAGTTCATTCACGGGCGGGGGCACTGAAGCTTTCTTT
CASSFTGGGTEAFF
>TRBV6-5|.|.|12|TRBJ2-3
TGTGCCAGCAGGGGGGCCCCAGATACGCAGTATTTT
CASRGAPDTQYF
>TRBV7-2|.|.|15|TRBJ1-4
TGTGCCAGCAGCTTAGGGTGGGGGGGAGGTGAAAAACTGTTTTTT
CASSLGWGGGEKLFF
>TRBV11-1|TRBD2|.|15|TRBJ2-7
TGTGCCAGCAGCCCTATGGGCGGGGGTTCCTACGAGCAGTACTTC
CASSPMGGGSYEQYF
>TRBV7-2|.|.|13|TRBJ1-1
TGTGCCAGCAGCAATTACGGGGGCACTGAAGCTTTCTTT
CASSNYGGTEAFF
>TRBV2|.|.|16|TRBJ2-7
TGTGCCAGCAATTTACAGACAGGCGCAGGCTTCTACGAGCAGTACTTC
CASNLQTGAGFYEQYF
>TRBV7-3|.|.|16|TRBJ2-1
TGTGCCAGCAGCTTAGCGGGACCGTCTCACCGGGATGAGCAGTTCTTC
CASSLAGPSHRDEQFF
>TRBV18|TRBD1|.|18|TRBJ1-1
TGTGCCAGCTCACCAGACGGACAGGGGGTTGGTAGCAACACTGAAGCTTTCTTT
CASSPDGQGVGSNTEAFF
>TRBV2|.|.|15|TRBJ2-7
TGTGCCAGCCACCCCGGGGCAGGGGAGAATTACGAGCAGTACTTC
CASHPGAGENYEQYF
>TRBV2|.|once|17|TRBJ1-2
TGTGCCAGCAGCCGCCACGCAGGGATGATTATTAACTATGGCTACACCTTC
CASSRHAGMIINYGYTF
>TRBV7-6|.|.|15|TRBJ2-5
TGTGCCAGCAGCCTCTCGGTGTTTCAGGCTGAGACCCAGTACTTC
CASSLSVFQAETQYF
>TRBV6-5|.|.|16|TRBJ1-1
TGTGCCAGCAGTTACGGTTTCCGGGGGTCGAACACTGAAGCTTTCTTT
CASSYGFRGSNTEAFF
>TRBV2|.|.|18|TRBJ1-5
TGTGCCAGCTCCCTGCGGGGGGACTCTTCATATAGCAATCAGCCCCAGCATTTT
CASSLRGDSSYSNQPQHF
>TRBV18|TRBD2|.|15|TRBJ2-7
TGTGCCAGCTCATCAGGGAGGGCGGGGTCCTACGAGCAGTACTTC
CASSSGRAGSYEQYF
>TRBV6-1|TRBD2|.|19|TRBJ2-1
TGTGCCAGCAGTGCACCCCTAGCGGGGGCCTTAGCTCTCTACAATGAGCAGTTCTTC
CASSAPLAGALALYNEQFF
>TRBV14|TRBD1|once|16|TRBJ2-5
TGTGCCAGCAGCCAACCCTTGGGACAGGGAAAAGAGACCCAGTACTTC
CASSQPLGQGKETQYF
>TRBV25-1|TRBD1|.|14|TRBJ1-2
TGTGCCAGCAGTGGAAAAGGGGGCGGCTATGGCTACACCTTC
CASSGKGGGYGYTF
>TRBV5-4|.|.|15|TRBJ2-5
TGTGCCAGCGGGTCTCGAGGGTCGGGGCAAGAGACCCAGTACTTC
CASGSRGSGQETQYF
>TRBV19|TRBD1|.|14|TRBJ2-7
TGTGCCAGTAGTATAAGGGACAGCCCGTACGAGCAGTACTTC
CASSIRDSPYEQYF
>TRBV5-1|TRBD1|.|16|TRBJ1-6
TGCGCCAGCAGCTTGGGGGACAGGCACTATAATTCACCCCTCCACTTT
CASSLGDRHYNSPLHF